This T cell receptor beta chain was found in a study of OX40 agonist ivuxolimab in advanced cancers. For the study at large: Three dose-escalation patients had partial responses: one with hepatocellular carcinoma and two with cutaneous melanoma. Study conclusions and caveats: Antigens targeted by the expanded peripheral T cells were not determined. Certain nonresponders additionally had low normalized T-cell clonal expansion.

Of note for this clone: What it binds is unknown.

Using immunoSEQ multiplex PCR, the repertoire was profiled, and TCRdb retains in-frame clones only, with some absent. Of tens of thousands of clones listed, roughly 86% are singletons. Germline V gene lookup returns CDR1 SGHAT and CDR2 FQNNGV. Trimming pared 5 bases from V and 4 bases from J, leaving 20 bases between. The CDR3 is 16 amino acids. The TCR comes from an adult with an advanced solid tumor such as melanoma, head and neck, liver or kidney cancer. Sequencing was performed on CD4+ or CD8+ T cells sorted from blood, taken in a trial of the OX40 agonist ivuxolimab. The chain uses TRBV11-2 and TRBJ1-1; D perhaps matches TRBD1 (5 bases). The CDR3: CASSLVEGRVGTEAFF. The CDR3 coding sequence is TGTGCCAGCAGCCTCGTGGAAGGCAGGGTTGGCACTGAAGCTTTCTTT.